This TCR beta chain was sequenced during a study of T-cell memory formation after mild COVID-19. Trimming stripped 5 bases from V and 2 bases from J, with 7 bases between. Germline values: CDR1 SGHTA, CDR2 FQGNSA. The CDR3 is 12 amino acids. Overall study results and limits: Later expanders leaned CD4+, whereas clones that contracted between day 15 and 85 were balanced CD4/CD8.

A 5'RACE reaction primed in the constant segment made cDNA libraries of TCR alpha and TCR beta, and these carried sample barcodes and UMIs. TCRdb itself ran the 5' RACE reads through MiXCR, one entry per CDR3 protein. The repertoire has 120,000 to 150,000 distinct CDR3 sequences, roughly 21% of them found once; the top ten carry approximately 2%. Note on this clonotype: No antigen is known for it.

The sequence derives from an adult woman who had mild COVID-19 (a few samples of this study predate the infection). Cell type and time point are not known. The rearrangement uses TRBV7-2 and TRBJ2-7; D not resolved. Material for sequencing was PBMCs or a T cell subset sorted from them (not recorded which). Written as DNA, the CDR3 is TGTGCCAGCAGCGAGTCGGCCTACGAGCAGTACTTC. Translating it yields CASSESAYEQYF.